Shown below are 20 T cell receptor beta chains from a single sample sequenced in a study of cytomegalovirus exposure and HLA in healthy donors. The PCR employed 60 Vbeta primers together with 13 Jbeta primers. The protocol was immunoSEQ multiplex PCR, while the TCRdb copy is restricted to in-frame clones and leaves out a portion. Of a few hundred thousand clones listed, about nine tenths were seen once; the top ten hold around 1.7%. What was sequenced was PBMCs. The receptor source for this set is a girl aged 2 to 10 in good health and CMV-seronegative.

The V call is TRBV7-9, the J call TRBJ2-2; a weak D match, TRBD1 (6 bases). V shed 4 bases and J shed 2 bases, with 8 bases lying between them. The germline V gene encodes CDR1 SEHNR and CDR2 FQNEAQ (reference sequence). CDR3 length: 14 amino acids. CDR3 DNA: TGTGCCAGCAGCTCCAGGGGTAACACCGGGGAGCTGTTTTTT. Translated: CASSSRGNTGELFF.

The rearrangement joins TRBV19 to TRBJ2-1; D uncertain. Germline V gene sequence: CDR1 LNHDA, CDR2 SQIVND (reference sequence). The CDR3 sequence is 12 residues long. V dropped 4 bases and J dropped 9 bases, with 10 bases sitting between them. CDR3 amino acids: CASSTTSGEQFF. For the CDR3, the DNA is TGTGCCAGTAGTACGACCTCGGGTGAGCAGTTCTTC.

The rearrangement uses TRBV6-5 and TRBJ1-1; maybe TRBD1 (5 bases). Germline V gene sequence: CDR1 MNHEY, CDR2 SVGAGI. There are 14 residues in the CDR3. V was pared by 7 bases and J by 3 bases, with 15 bases between. This CDR3 is CASTNRLGYTEAFF. The CDR3 region has the DNA TGTGCCAGCACCAACAGGCTAGGTTACACTGAAGCTTTCTTT.

This chain's CDR3 is CASRNPTVMNTEAFF. Here the CDR3 DNA reads TGTGCCAGCAGAAACCCGACAGTGATGAACACTGAAGCTTTCTTT. The V and J genes are TRBV6-5 and TRBJ1-1; the D gene is possibly TRBD1 (5 bases). Germline CDR1 is MNHEY and CDR2 is SVGAGI. V gave up 6 bases and J gave up 0 bases, with 14 bases separating them. CDR3 length: 15 amino acids.

As regards this clone: One end of the junction does not line up with germline, which may come from a read error. Other nucleotide sequences in the sample specify the same CDR3. In nucleotides, the CDR3 is TGTGCCAGTAGCTCAGGGCCGACTGAAGCCTTCTTT. Amino acid sequence: CASSSGPTEAFF. V usage is TRBV19 and J usage is TRBJ1-1, with a weak D call TRBD1 (5 bases). Germline V gene data show CDR1 as LNHDA and CDR2 as SQIVND (reference sequence). This CDR3 is 12 amino acids long. Supplemented by reference TRBV19 and TRBJ1-1, the full variable domain reads DGGITQSPKYLFRKEGQNVTLSCEQNLNHDAMYWYRQDPGQGLRLIYYSQIVNDFQKGDIAEGYSVSREKKESFPLTVTSAQKNPTAFYLCASSSGPTEAFFGQGTRLTVV.

For this clone: Its ends do not fully match the called genes, so a read error is possible. The V and J genes are TRBV5-6 and TRBJ2-7, with 7 positions matching TRBD1. CDR1 is SGHDT, CDR2 YYEEEE, per germline. The CDR3 is 12 residues long. The CDR3 here is CASSLGQNEQYF. In nucleotides, the CDR3 is TGTGCCAGCAGTTTGGGACAGAACGAGCAGTACTTC.

Worth noting for this clone: Different DNA sequences within this sample yield the same CDR3. DNA of the CDR3: TGTGCCAGCAGTGAATGGGGGGGTTGGGGGAACCGGGCCCTATATTTT. This codes for CASSEWGGWGNRALYF. The chain uses TRBV25-1 and TRBJ1-3; weak D call: TRBD1 (5 bases). V was cut by 1 base and J by 14 bases, with 24 bases left in between. Germline CDR1 is MGHDK and CDR2 is SYGVNS. The CDR3 sequence is 16 residues long.

This chain connects TRBV19 to TRBJ2-7, with D possibly TRBD1 on 6 matching bases. CDR3 length: 14 residues. V was shortened by 1 base and J by 2 bases, with 9 bases between the two germline ends. Germline CDR1 is LNHDA and CDR2 is SQIVND (reference sequence). This CDR3 is CASSIGTATYEQYF. CDR3 bases: TGTGCCAGTAGTATAGGGACAGCAACCTACGAGCAGTACTTC.

In regard to this clone: Other DNA variants within this sample encode the same CDR3. The rearrangement links TRBV6-1 to TRBJ2-7; TRBD1 is a possible D gene (6 bases). From germline, CDR1 is MNHNS and CDR2 SASEGT. The V end lost 3 bases, the J end lost 3 bases, and 9 bases lay between the germline ends. This CDR3 spans 13 amino acids. In DNA, the CDR3 is TGTGCCAGCAGTGAGGAAGGGGGCTACGAGCAGTACTTC. Translation gives CASSEEGGYEQYF.

The chain is built from TRBV2 and TRBJ1-5, with unresolved D. With 6 bases removed from V and 0 bases from J, the gap between germline ends came to 9 bases. CDR1 is SNHLY and CDR2 is FYNNEI in the germline V gene. This CDR3 has 14 amino acids. The CDR3 protein is CASRVGASNQPQHF. Here the CDR3 DNA reads TGTGCCAGCAGGGTCGGTGCTAGCAATCAGCCCCAGCATTTT. Full variable domain (outside the CDR3, taken from reference TRBV2 and TRBJ1-5): EPEVTQTPSHQVTQMGQEVILRCVPISNHLYFYWYRQILGQKVEFLVSFYNNEISEKSEIFDDQFSVERPDGSNFTLKIRSTKLEDSAMYFCASRVGASNQPQHFGDGTRLSIL.

In its sample, this clone was seen once. The J gene is TRBJ2-7, the V gene TRBV6-5; 8 bases fit TRBD1. Germline CDR1 MNHEY, CDR2 SVGAGI. Trimming at V came to 8 bases and at J to 3 bases, leaving 9 bases not matched to a gene. This CDR3 region has 14 residues. CDR3 region: CASRRGLARYEQYF. DNA of the CDR3: TGTGCCAGCCGCAGGGGGCTAGCTCGCTACGAGCAGTACTTC.

This chain connects TRBV7-8 to TRBJ2-7; TRBD2 matches at 12 bases. CDR1 SGHVS and CDR2 FQNEAQ come from the germline V gene. Trimming removed 5 bases from V and 6 bases from J; junction bases left unmatched: 14. The CDR3 totals 17 residues. The CDR3 coding sequence is TGTGCCAGCAGCACCCTAGCCCTAGCGGGGGGGATAGGCGAGCAGTACTTC. Its translation: CASSTLALAGGIGEQYF.

The rearrangement links TRBV19 to TRBJ2-3; D gene unclear. Germline CDR1 and CDR2: LNHDA and SQIVND (reference sequence). The CDR3 spans 14 residues. The CDR3 region is CARFDEADTDTQYF. The CDR3 bases are TGTGCACGGTTCGACGAGGCGGACACAGATACGCAGTATTTT.

J is TRBJ1-1 and V is TRBV27; D is possibly TRBD1 (5 bases). The CDR3 contains 13 residues. Trimming took off 2 bases at V and 7 bases at J, with 11 bases between the two ends. Germline assignment: CDR1 MNHEY and CDR2 SMNVEV (reference sequence). CDR3 sequence: CASSLVGGYEAFF. The CDR3 DNA follows: TGTGCCAGCAGTTTAGTCGGGGGTTATGAAGCTTTCTTT.

The chain recombines TRBV5-1 with TRBJ1-1; 7 nucleotides line up with TRBD1. With 2 bases clipped from V and 1 base from J, the junction kept 2 bases outside the gene matches. Germline CDR1 reads SGHRS; CDR2 reads YFSETQ. The CDR3 totals 14 residues. Written as DNA, the CDR3 is TGCGCCAGCAGCTTATACAGGGGGAACACTGAAGCTTTCTTT. It translates to CASSLYRGNTEAFF.

The chain carries TRBV18 and TRBJ2-1, with a possible D match to TRBD2 (6 bases). The germline CDR1 and CDR2 sequences are KGHSH and LQKENI. The V gene lost 2 bases and the J gene lost 8 bases, with 10 bases spanning the gap. This CDR3 is 13 amino acids long. CDR3 sequence reads: CASSPTGGHEQFF. CDR3 DNA sequence: TGTGCCAGCTCACCAACCGGAGGGCATGAGCAGTTCTTC.

The V and J genes are TRBV10-3 and TRBJ2-2; 9 positions agree with TRBD2. V was clipped by 10 bases and J by 1 base; unmatched bases: 10. The germline V gene has CDR1 ENHRY and CDR2 SYGVKD. There are 16 residues in the CDR3. The CDR3 sequence is CATEGLAGRNTGELFF. The CDR3 region has the DNA TGTGCCACCGAGGGCCTAGCGGGGAGGAACACCGGGGAGCTGTTTTTT.

The sample holds one count of this clone. The chain employs TRBV15 and TRBJ1-2; 7 nucleotides align to TRBD1. From germline, CDR1 is LNHNV and CDR2 YYDKDF (reference sequence). Unmatched junction bases numbered 1, after V lost 0 bases and J lost 0 bases. CDR3 length equals 15 residues. Here the CDR3 DNA reads TGTGCCACCAGCAGAGACGGGACAGCTAACTATGGCTACACCTTC. Its protein is CATSRDGTANYGYTF.

This clone was seen just once. V usage is TRBV10-2 and J usage is TRBJ2-7, with 7 bases that match TRBD2. The V gene end was trimmed by 3 bases and the J gene end by 6 bases; junction bases not matched to a gene: 17. Germline CDR1 is WSHSY and CDR2 is SAAADI. The CDR3 has 17 residues. CDR3 nucleotides: TGCGCCAGCAGTGATATGGTTAATGGGGCGGGAGCTCGCGAGCAGTACTTC. It yields the protein CASSDMVNGAGAREQYF.

In DNA, the CDR3 is TGTGCCAGCAGCTCCCGGAAGACAGGATCGTATCGAACTGAAGCTTTCTTT. Translation: CASSSRKTGSYRTEAFF. The chain couples TRBV28 to TRBJ1-1, with a possible D match to TRBD1 (6 bases). V was clipped by 6 bases and J by 5 bases, with 25 bases between them. Germline V gene sequence: CDR1 MDHEN, CDR2 SYDVKM. The CDR3 runs to 17 residues.